The sequence of this T cell receptor beta chain was determined in a study of shared clonotypes between healthy human individuals. Study conclusions and caveats: The authors expected sequencing depth to affect clonotype sharing among donors.

On this clone itself: What it binds is unknown.

This CDR3 comprises 15 residues. CDR1 and CDR2 (germline): MNHNS, SASEGT. V lost 2 bases to trimming and J lost 4 bases, with 15 bases between them. Adult Caucasians living in Nashville, Tennessee made up all of the donors. Each unsorted sample relied on approximately 94 million PBMCs as its source of genomic DNA. Deep-level running was used for the assay. Libraries were prepared by immunoSEQ multiplex PCR; TCRdb keeps only in-frame clonotypes and omits some of them. There are about 480,000 clones in the sample; 79% occur only once, and roughly 13% lies in the top ten. The V gene is TRBV6-1, the J gene TRBJ2-7, with D possibly TRBD1 on 6 matching bases. This clonotype was sampled from a woman aged 40 to 55 in good health. Some clones in this sample may be carry-over from other donors' samples. Sequencing was performed on PBMCs. The CDR3 here is CASSELAGRGYEQYF. The CDR3 bases are TGTGCCAGCAGTGAATTGGCGGGTAGGGGGTACGAGCAGTACTTC.